This entry lists 30 T cell receptor beta chains sequenced from one sample in a study of shared clonotypes between healthy human individuals. Sequencing was performed with immunoSEQ multiplex PCR; in TCRdb, only in-frame clones are kept and a portion is missing. The profile shows just over 2,000,000 clones, over 85% of them singletons. The sample was naive CD4+ T cells sorted from blood. This sample's subset: CD45RA+ positively selected. The receptor set was obtained from a man aged 18 to 30 in good health.

This chain links TRBV28 with TRBJ2-7, with D perhaps TRBD2 (5 bases). The CDR3 contains 14 residues. Trimming removed 1 base from V and 5 bases from J, with 12 bases in between. Germline V CDR1 and CDR2: MDHEN, SYDVKM. CDR3 nucleotide sequence: TGTGCCAGCAGTTTATCCCTTTCCGGGGACGAGCAGTACTTC. Its protein product is CASSLSLSGDEQYF.

The V gene is TRBV5-1, the J gene TRBJ2-7; 7 bases fit TRBD2. Trimming took 1 base from V and 6 from J; bases not matched to a gene: 4. The CDR3 spans 13 residues. Germline V gene lookup returns CDR1 SGHRS and CDR2 YFSETQ. CDR3 amino acids: CASSLRSGLEQYF. The CDR3 nucleotides are TGCGCCAGCAGCTTGCGTAGCGGGCTCGAGCAGTACTTC. Full variable domain (missing parts from reference TRBV5-1 and TRBJ2-7): KAGVTQTPRYLIKTRGQQVTLSCSPISGHRSVSWYQQTPGQGLQFLFEYFSETQRNKGNFPGRFSGRQFSNSRSEMNVSTLELGDSALYLCASSLRSGLEQYFGPGTRLTVT.

The chain is built from TRBV30 and TRBJ1-2; possibly TRBD1 for D (5 bases). Deletions cut 0 bases from V and 2 bases from J, with 13 bases between. The CDR3 runs to 15 residues. Germline V CDR1 and CDR2: GTSNPN, SVGIG (reference sequence). The CDR3 bases are TGTGCCTGGAGTGTACGGAGGGGTCAGAACTATGGCTACACCTTC. Its translation is CAWSVRRGQNYGYTF. Full variable domain (rest looked up from reference TRBV30 and TRBJ1-2): SQTIHQWPATLVQPVGSPLSLECTVEGTSNPNLYWYRQAAGRGLQLLFYSVGIGQISSEVPQNLSASRPQDRQFILSSKKLLLSDSGFYLCAWSVRRGQNYGYTFGSGTRLTVV.

V usage is TRBV29-1 and J usage is TRBJ1-1; perhaps TRBD1 as D (5 bases). The V gene's germline CDR1 is SQVTM and CDR2 ANQGSEA. The V end was cut by 5 bases, the J end by 2 bases, with 12 bases between. The CDR3 length is 13 residues. The CDR3 protein is CSVTTDPNTEAFF. DNA for the CDR3: TGCAGCGTTACGACAGATCCTAACACTGAAGCTTTCTTT.

CDR3 DNA: TGCAGCGTTGAAGATAGGCTAGGTGCAGTCAATGAGCAGTTCTTC. Protein product: CSVEDRLGAVNEQFF. This chain connects TRBV29-1 to TRBJ2-1; D not certain. Between the trimmed V and J ends, which lost 0 bases and 6 bases, there was a span of 15 bases. From germline, CDR1 is SQVTM and CDR2 ANQGSEA. CDR3 length: 15 residues.

J is TRBJ2-2 and V is TRBV10-3; 10 bases are shared with TRBD2. This CDR3 is built from 14 residues. Germline V lookup: CDR1 ENHRY, CDR2 SYGVKD. V was pared by 10 bases and J by 2 bases, with 4 bases of the junction left unmatched. The CDR3 spells CATTSGINTGELFF. DNA for the CDR3: TGTGCCACCACTAGCGGGATTAACACCGGGGAGCTGTTTTTT.

The CDR3 loop reads CASSRDGTDALGYTF. CDR3 bases: TGTGCCAGCAGCCGAGACGGGACAGACGCACTTGGCTACACCTTC. The J gene is TRBJ1-2, the V gene TRBV11-2, with 7 positions matching TRBD1. Trimming removed 5 bases from V and 7 bases from J; junction bases left unmatched: 13. CDR3 length: 15 residues. In germline, CDR1 is SGHAT, CDR2 FQNNGV.

Concerning this clone: Within the sample, other DNA sequences also encode this same CDR3. The rearrangement joins TRBV29-1 to TRBJ2-7; D gene uncertain. This CDR3 is 11 amino acids long. Trimming took 4 bases from V and 4 from J, leaving 8 bases between them. Germline V CDR1 and CDR2: SQVTM, ANQGSEA. In DNA form, the CDR3 reads TGCAGCGTTGTATCCGGTTACGAGCAGTACTTC. It encodes CSVVSGYEQYF.

The chain recombines TRBV2 with TRBJ2-7; 9 nucleotides agree with TRBD1. The V and J ends lost 6 bases and 0 bases, in that order; junction bases with no gene match: 3. Germline-derived CDR1 and CDR2 are SNHLY and FYNNEI. CDR3 length: 14 amino acids. The CDR3 region has the DNA TGTGCCAGCAGAGACAGGGGGAGCTCCTACGAGCAGTACTTC. Translating it yields CASRDRGSSYEQYF.

J is TRBJ2-2 and V is TRBV6-1; D is perhaps TRBD1 or TRBD2 (5 bases each). This CDR3 comprises 16 residues. The germline V gene encodes CDR1 MNHNS and CDR2 SASEGT. V lost 2 bases to trimming and J lost 2 bases, with 12 bases between them. DNA of the CDR3: TGTGCCAGCAGTGAATGGGGACCAAACAACACCGGGGAGCTGTTTTTT. Its translation: CASSEWGPNNTGELFF.

The chain combines TRBV4-3 with TRBJ1-6; D might be TRBD1 (6 bases). The CDR3 has 20 amino acids. V was pared by 2 bases and J by 0 bases, with 20 bases between. Per the germline V gene, CDR1 is LGHNA and CDR2 is YSLEER. CDR3 protein: CASSQKGGLWASSYNSPLHF. CDR3 bases: TGCGCCAGCAGCCAAAAAGGGGGGTTGTGGGCTAGCTCCTATAATTCACCCCTCCACTTT.

The V call is TRBV5-1, the J call TRBJ2-5; D not certain. The CDR3 has 14 residues. Trimming pared 1 base from V and 2 bases from J, leaving 9 bases between. Germline values: CDR1 SGHRS, CDR2 YFSETQ. The CDR3 coding sequence is TGCGCCAGCAGCTTGATCTCCGGGCAAGAGACCCAGTACTTC. It encodes CASSLISGQETQYF. The complete variable domain, with remaining parts taken from reference TRBV5-1 and TRBJ2-5, reads KAGVTQTPRYLIKTRGQQVTLSCSPISGHRSVSWYQQTPGQGLQFLFEYFSETQRNKGNFPGRFSGRQFSNSRSEMNVSTLELGDSALYLCASSLISGQETQYFGPGTRLLVL.

The count of this clone is one. This chain joins TRBV7-2 and TRBJ2-5, with D possibly being TRBD2 (5 bases). The CDR3 length is 15 residues. The V end lost 2 bases, the J end lost 2 bases, and 12 bases lay between the germline ends. CDR1 and CDR2 from the germline V gene are SGHTA and FQGNSA. CDR3 coding DNA: TGTGCCAGCAGCTTATCTCTCAGCGGTCAAGAGACCCAGTACTTC. Encoded protein: CASSLSLSGQETQYF.

This chain links TRBV28 with TRBJ1-6; TRBD1 matches 8 bases. V dropped 2 bases and J dropped 1; count of bases not matched to a gene: 7. The CDR3 contains 18 residues. Germline V gene lookup returns CDR1 MDHEN and CDR2 SYDVKM. CDR3 in amino acids: CASSLDRGDLSYNSPLHF. For the CDR3, the DNA is TGTGCCAGCAGTTTAGACAGGGGAGACCTATCCTATAATTCACCCCTCCACTTT.

The chain is built from TRBV5-8 and TRBJ1-4; 8 bases agree with TRBD1. The CDR3 runs to 15 residues. CDR1 and CDR2 from the germline V gene are SGHTS and YDEGEE. V was clipped by 4 bases and J by 8 bases; unmatched bases: 10. The CDR3 loop is CASSPRSRGREKLFF. The CDR3 bases are TGTGCCAGCAGCCCGAGGAGCAGGGGGCGCGAAAAACTGTTTTTT. The entire variable domain, with the rest obtained from reference TRBV5-8 and TRBJ1-4, is as follows: EAGVTQSPTHLIKTRGQQATLRCSPISGHTSVYWYQQALGLGLQFLLWYDEGEERNRGNFPPRFSGRQFPNYSSELNVNALELEDSALYLCASSPRSRGREKLFFGSGTQLSVL.

The J gene is TRBJ1-2, the V gene TRBV2; no definite D call. This CDR3 is 13 amino acids long. CDR1 and CDR2 (germline): SNHLY, FYNNEI. Trimming took 3 bases from V and 4 from J, leaving 9 bases between them. CDR3 sequence (DNA): TGTGCCAGCAGTGACGCCATAACCTATGGCTACACCTTC. It yields the protein CASSDAITYGYTF. Complete variable domain (other parts from reference TRBV2 and TRBJ1-2): EPEVTQTPSHQVTQMGQEVILRCVPISNHLYFYWYRQILGQKVEFLVSFYNNEISEKSEIFDDQFSVERPDGSNFTLKIRSTKLEDSAMYFCASSDAITYGYTFGSGTRLTVV.

The chain has TRBV10-2 and TRBJ1-1; D uncertain. Germline CDR1 and CDR2: WSHSY and SAAADI. This CDR3 has 13 amino acids. Between the trimmed V and J ends, which lost 4 bases and 2 bases, there was a span of 8 bases. This CDR3 is CASSGAGNTEAFF. The DNA of the CDR3 is TGCGCCAGCAGTGGGGCGGGTAACACTGAAGCTTTCTTT.

The rearrangement links TRBV10-3 to TRBJ1-2; the match to TRBD1 covers 10 bases. The CDR3 length is 13 residues. The ends lost 5 bases at V and 7 bases at J; junction bases unmatched: 4. Germline V gives CDR1 ENHRY, CDR2 SYGVKD. The CDR3, as DNA: TGTGCCATCAGTTCGGGACAGGGGAGTGGCTACACCTTC. Its protein product is CAISSGQGSGYTF.

The chain couples TRBV27 to TRBJ2-3, with D unclear. V lost 2 bases to trimming and J lost 2 bases, with 8 bases between them. The CDR3 runs to 14 residues. Germline V CDR1 and CDR2: MNHEY, SMNVEV (reference sequence). The CDR3 DNA reads as TGTGCCAGCAGTTTAAACTGGGCCACAGATACGCAGTATTTT. It specifies CASSLNWATDTQYF.

This clone was seen only once. The genes are TRBV11-1 and TRBJ1-2; D unclear. Germline-derived CDR1 and CDR2 are SGHAT and FQDESV (reference sequence). The CDR3 has 13 residues. Deletions cut 11 bases from V and 4 bases from J, with 17 bases between. The CDR3 sequence: CARRQVSRYGYTF. The CDR3 DNA follows: TGTGCCCGGCGTCAGGTTAGCCGCTATGGCTACACCTTC. The variable domain in full, with the rest retrieved from reference TRBV11-1 and TRBJ1-2, is EAEVAQSPRYKITEKSQAVAFWCDPISGHATLYWYRQILGQGPELLVQFQDESVVDDSQLPKDRFSAERLKGVDSTLKIQPAELGDSAMYLCARRQVSRYGYTFGSGTRLTVV.

The rearrangement links TRBV6-1 to TRBJ2-5; 12 positions match TRBD2. The CDR3 consists of 14 residues. The V and J ends lost 7 bases and 4 bases, in that order; junction bases with no gene match: 4. The germline gives CDR1 MNHNS, CDR2 SASEGT. CDR3 bases: TGTGCCAGCAAAAGGACTAGCGGGGTAGAGACCCAGTACTTC. Translating it yields CASKRTSGVETQYF.

As DNA, the CDR3 is TGTGCCAGCAGCTTAGGGCGGGCGAGGGGAACAGATACGCAGTATTTT. It translates to CASSLGRARGTDTQYF. The V gene is TRBV7-2, the J gene TRBJ2-3; possibly TRBD1 or TRBD2 for D (5 bases each). V shed 1 base and J shed 3 bases, with 14 bases lying between them. Germline values: CDR1 SGHTA, CDR2 FQGNSA. The CDR3 is made up of 16 amino acids.

As to this clone: This sample includes further DNA sequences coding for the same CDR3. The CDR3 protein is CASSGTGGSTDTQYF. In DNA form, the CDR3 reads TGTGCCAGCAGCGGAACAGGGGGTAGCACAGATACGCAGTATTTT. V is TRBV9 and J is TRBJ2-3; 8 bases line up with TRBD1. This CDR3 contains 15 residues. V trimming: 3 bases; J trimming: 0 bases; junction bases outside the gene matches: 3. The germline gives CDR1 SGDLS, CDR2 YYNGEE.

The CDR3 DNA is TGCAGTGGTTCCGCGGACAATGAGCAGTTCTTC. Encoded protein: CSGSADNEQFF. V is TRBV20-1 and J is TRBJ2-1; no firm D call. Trimming took 7 bases from V and 5 from J, leaving 9 bases between them. CDR1 is DFQATT and CDR2 is SNEGSKA in the germline V gene (reference sequence). The CDR3 sequence is 11 residues long.

The chain joins TRBV7-9 to TRBJ2-7, with D perhaps assigned TRBD1 or TRBD2 (6 bases each). Per germline, CDR1 SEHNR and CDR2 FQNEAQ (reference sequence). The CDR3 runs 15 residues. The V end lost 0 bases, the J end lost 5 bases, and 14 bases lay between the germline ends. This CDR3 reads CASSLAGGGGNEQYF. The CDR3, as DNA: TGTGCCAGCAGCTTAGCAGGAGGAGGGGGGAACGAGCAGTACTTC.

The rearrangement joins TRBV25-1 to TRBJ1-2, with D perhaps matching TRBD1 (5 bases). Trimming shortened V by 5 bases and J by 8 bases, and 15 bases separated the two germline ends. CDR1 MGHDK and CDR2 SYGVNS come from the germline V gene. There are 13 residues in the CDR3. DNA of the CDR3: TGTGCCAGCAGTCTCAGCGGGGGGTCGGGCTACACCTTC. This encodes CASSLSGGSGYTF.

The V call is TRBV10-3, the J call TRBJ1-1; D is perhaps TRBD1 (5 bases). Germline CDR1 reads ENHRY; CDR2 reads SYGVKD. The CDR3 is 13 residues long. V was clipped by 6 bases and J by 2 bases, with 10 bases between them. The CDR3 here is CAIRNGANTEAFF. In nucleotides, the CDR3 is TGTGCCATCAGAAACGGGGCCAACACTGAAGCTTTCTTT.

V usage is TRBV7-9 and J usage is TRBJ2-7; D possibly corresponds to TRBD2 (6 bases). Germline V lookup: CDR1 SEHNR, CDR2 FQNEAQ (reference sequence). Trimming removed 4 bases at V and 2 bases at J, with 15 bases between. The CDR3 totals 15 residues. As DNA, the CDR3 is TGTGCCAGCAGCTCTAAACCCGGGAGTGCCTACGAGCAGTACTTC. Amino acid sequence: CASSSKPGSAYEQYF.

V and J are TRBV2 and TRBJ2-4; perhaps D is TRBD1 or TRBD2 (5 bases each). Trimming removed 5 bases at V and 0 bases at J, with 11 bases between. Germline-derived CDR1 and CDR2 are SNHLY and FYNNEI. This CDR3 comprises 15 residues. The CDR3 protein is CASSRDPLAKNIQYF. The CDR3 DNA is TGTGCCAGCAGTCGGGACCCGCTAGCCAAAAACATTCAGTACTTC.

Of note for this clone: In the same sample, other DNA sequences code for this CDR3. The rearrangement joins TRBV7-9 to TRBJ2-3; no definite D call. Trimming removed 3 bases at V and 1 base at J, with 8 bases between. The CDR3 has 14 amino acids. Germline V gene data show CDR1 as SEHNR and CDR2 as FQNEAQ (reference sequence). CDR3 region: CASSLTVGTDTQYF. For the CDR3, the DNA is TGTGCCAGCAGCTTGACTGTCGGCACAGATACGCAGTATTTT.